Listed here are 24 T cell receptor beta chains from one sample, sequenced in a study of blood T cell repertoires in COVID-19. The protocol was immunoSEQ multiplex PCR, while the TCRdb copy is restricted to in-frame clones and leaves out a portion. This table has about 400,000 clones, 85% to 90% appearing once. The material sequenced was PBMCs or T cells enriched from blood (not recorded which). The origin of the receptors is a woman between 25 and 40 years old who had recovered from COVID-19.

In this sample, this clone turned up once. CDR3 protein: CASSLGDSQETQYF. DNA of the CDR3: TGCGCCAGCAGCTTGGGGGACAGTCAGGAGACCCAGTACTTC. The rearrangement links TRBV5-1 to TRBJ2-5; 7 nucleotides agree with TRBD1. The junction had 4 bases not matched to a gene; V was cut back by 0 bases and J by 5 bases. CDR3 length equals 14 residues. Germline assignment: CDR1 SGHRS and CDR2 YFSETQ.

This clone was detected only a few times. The genes are TRBV30 and TRBJ1-2; D not certain. The V gene's germline CDR1 is GTSNPN and CDR2 SVGIG (reference sequence). Trimming cost V 0 bases and J 4 bases, with 9 bases left between them. The CDR3 is 13 residues long. The CDR3 bases are TGTGCCTGGAGTGTATCCGGTTTCTATGGCTACACCTTC. This encodes CAWSVSGFYGYTF. The full variable domain, its missing parts supplied by reference TRBV30 and TRBJ1-2, is SQTIHQWPATLVQPVGSPLSLECTVEGTSNPNLYWYRQAAGRGLQLLFYSVGIGQISSEVPQNLSASRPQDRQFILSSKKLLLSDSGFYLCAWSVSGFYGYTFGSGTRLTVV.

This chain uses TRBV5-1 with TRBJ1-5; D is unresolved. Looked up from germline, CDR1 is SGHRS and CDR2 is YFSETQ. This CDR3 contains 17 residues. V dropped 3 bases and J dropped 4 bases, with 20 bases sitting between them. The CDR3 protein is CASSSEEVGIGNQPQHF. The CDR3 DNA follows: TGCGCCAGCAGCTCGGAGGAAGTGGGAATCGGAAATCAGCCCCAGCATTTT.

This chain links TRBV9 with TRBJ2-3, with TRBD1 matching over 7 bases. CDR1 SGDLS and CDR2 YYNGEE come from the germline V gene. V gave up 10 bases and J gave up 2 bases; unmatched junction bases: 13. CDR3 length: 15 residues. This CDR3 is CAASPTGAFTDTQYF. The CDR3 DNA follows: TGTGCCGCGTCCCCCACAGGGGCGTTCACAGATACGCAGTATTTT.

The CDR3 nucleotides read TGTGCCAGCAGCGTGGGACAGGAAATCTATGGCTACACCTTC. Protein product: CASSVGQEIYGYTF. The rearrangement uses TRBV9 and TRBJ1-2; 8 nucleotides match TRBD1. The junction had 4 bases not matched to a gene; V was cut back by 2 bases and J by 4 bases. CDR3 length: 14 residues. Germline CDR1 SGDLS, CDR2 YYNGEE.

The chain couples TRBV27 to TRBJ1-1, with TRBD1 matching 7 bases. The V and J ends lost 5 bases and 0 bases, in that order; junction bases with no gene match: 3. Germline V gene lookup returns CDR1 MNHEY and CDR2 SMNVEV (reference sequence). The CDR3 spans 14 residues. CDR3 in amino acids: CASSPTGVNTEAFF. CDR3 nucleotide sequence: TGTGCCAGCAGTCCTACAGGGGTGAACACTGAAGCTTTCTTT.

The rearrangement uses TRBV13 and TRBJ2-6; 9 bases are a match to TRBD2. V gave up 4 bases and J gave up 0 bases; unmatched junction bases: 4. CDR3 size: 17 residues. Germline lookup yields CDR1 PRHDT and CDR2 FYEKMQ (reference sequence). The CDR3 region is CASSYGTSTSGANVLTF. In nucleotides, the CDR3 is TGTGCCAGCAGCTACGGGACTAGCACCTCTGGGGCCAACGTCCTGACTTTC.

The V and J genes are TRBV7-2 and TRBJ2-3; TRBD1 matches at 7 bases. This CDR3 spans 14 amino acids. Germline V CDR1 and CDR2: SGHTA, FQGNSA. V was pared by 6 bases and J by 3 bases, with 6 bases of the junction left unmatched. CDR3 sequence reads: CASRQQGWTDTQYF. The CDR3 DNA reads as TGTGCCAGCAGGCAACAGGGGTGGACAGATACGCAGTATTTT.

This rearrangement joins TRBV5-4 to TRBJ2-2; 9 bases agree with TRBD2. Germline V gives CDR1 SGHNT, CDR2 YYREEE (reference sequence). This CDR3 contains 15 residues. The J segment lost 6 bases and the V segment lost 6 bases, leaving 9 bases of the junction unmatched. This chain's CDR3 is CASIRREGTAGELFF. The CDR3 coding sequence is TGTGCCAGCATACGGCGGGAGGGGACTGCCGGGGAGCTGTTTTTT.

The CDR3 DNA is TGTGCCAGCAGCACGCGCTCCTACGAGCAGTACTTC. Residues: CASSTRSYEQYF. The chain employs TRBV7-9 and TRBJ2-7; D gene uncertain. The CDR3 length is 12 residues. CDR1 SEHNR and CDR2 FQNEAQ come from the germline V gene (reference sequence). V shed 5 bases and J shed 0 bases, with 5 bases lying between them.

The chain combines TRBV19 with TRBJ1-2; 7 bases align to TRBD1. The CDR3 is 12 amino acids. V shed 6 bases and J 7 bases; nucleotides not matched to a gene: 5. Germline CDR1 is LNHDA and CDR2 is SQIVND (reference sequence). This CDR3 reads CASSTGVIGYTF. In nucleotides, the CDR3 is TGTGCCAGTAGCACAGGGGTTATTGGCTACACCTTC.

The chain joins TRBV19 to TRBJ1-5, with D maybe TRBD1 (5 bases). Trimming took off 5 bases at V and 1 base at J, with 12 bases between the two ends. The CDR3 sequence is 15 residues long. Per the germline V gene, CDR1 is LNHDA and CDR2 is SQIVND (reference sequence). The CDR3 region has the DNA TGTGCCAGTAGTCGGGGGAGCTCCAGCAATCAGCCCCAGCATTTT. Its translation is CASSRGSSSNQPQHF.

CDR3 protein: CASSSRGRGQGSEAFF. The CDR3 bases are TGTGCCAGCAGCTCACGGGGGAGGGGCCAGGGGTCTGAAGCTTTCTTT. The chain combines TRBV11-2 with TRBJ1-1; a possible D gene is TRBD1 (6 bases). The CDR3 spans 16 residues. Trimming took 4 bases from V and 6 from J, leaving 21 bases between them. CDR1 is SGHAT, CDR2 FQNNGV, per germline.

The chain joins TRBV6-5 to TRBJ1-2; no definite D call. Trimming pared 6 bases from V and 3 bases from J, leaving 11 bases between. Germline V gene lookup returns CDR1 MNHEY and CDR2 SVGAGI. The CDR3 runs 13 residues. The CDR3 region has the DNA TGTGCCAGCAGAGGCGGGATTTACTATGGCTACACCTTC. Its translation is CASRGGIYYGYTF.

The rearrangement links TRBV12-5 to TRBJ1-1, with a weak D call TRBD1 (6 bases). The CDR3 is 13 amino acids. The V end was cut by 6 bases, the J end by 1 base, with 9 bases between. Germline V gene data show CDR1 as LGHNT and CDR2 as FRNRAP. The CDR3 loop is CASGRTENTEAFF. In nucleotides, the CDR3 is TGTGCTAGTGGCAGGACAGAGAACACTGAAGCTTTCTTT.

This chain joins TRBV12-3 or TRBV12-4 and TRBJ2-2; maybe TRBD2 (6 bases). V lost 6 bases and J 4 bases, leaving 9 bases between the germline ends. This CDR3 has 13 residues. CDR3 loop: CASSASATGELFF. The CDR3 nucleotides are TGTGCCAGCAGCGCTAGCGCCACCGGGGAGCTGTTTTTT.

The genes are TRBV6-4 and TRBJ2-1; 11 nucleotides match TRBD1. There are 16 residues in the CDR3. Germline CDR1 is MRHNA and CDR2 is SNTAGT. J lost 3 bases, V lost 0 bases, and 1 base had no gene match. As DNA, the CDR3 is TGTGCCAGCAGTGACTCGGGACAGGGGGACTACAATGAGCAGTTCTTC. It codes for CASSDSGQGDYNEQFF.

The gene calls are TRBV4-1 and TRBJ2-1; 15 positions agree with TRBD2. V trimming: 1 base; J trimming: 5 bases; junction bases outside the gene matches: 9. From germline, CDR1 is MGHRA and CDR2 YSYEKL. This CDR3 region has 19 residues. CDR3 nucleotide sequence: TGCGCCAGCAGCCAAGTCGGACTAGCGGGAGGGCGGGTTGACAATGAGCAGTTCTTC. The encoded protein is CASSQVGLAGGRVDNEQFF.

The chain uses TRBV11-2 and TRBJ2-1, with 9 bases matching TRBD2. CDR3 length: 15 amino acids. V was clipped by 5 bases and J by 9 bases; unmatched bases: 11. CDR1 is SGHAT and CDR2 is FQNNGV in the germline V gene. CDR3 in DNA: TGTGCCAGCAGCCAAGTAGCGGGAGTCTTGGGTGAGCAGTTCTTC. Protein: CASSQVAGVLGEQFF.

V is TRBV3-1 (or the pseudogene TRBV3-2) and J is TRBJ2-5; 10 positions match TRBD1. V shed 4 bases and J 5 bases; nucleotides not matched to a gene: 10. Germline CDR1 LGHDT, CDR2 YNNKEL (reference sequence). CDR3 length: 16 amino acids. The CDR3 region is CASSPGQGVLAETQYF. The CDR3, as DNA: TGTGCCAGCAGCCCCGGACAGGGGGTTTTAGCGGAGACCCAGTACTTC.

V usage is TRBV3-1 (or the pseudogene TRBV3-2) and J usage is TRBJ1-2; 7 bases fit TRBD1. The J segment lost 9 bases and the V segment lost 4 bases, leaving 8 bases of the junction unmatched. Germline assignment: CDR1 LGHDT and CDR2 YNNKEL (reference sequence). The CDR3 is 13 amino acids. CDR3 nucleotides: TGTGCCAGCAGCCCCGCAGGGGGACGAAGCTACACCTTC. It specifies CASSPAGGRSYTF.

V usage is TRBV6-7 and J usage is TRBJ1-1; D call uncertain. TRBV6-7 is flagged as an ORF with uncertain function. The length of the CDR3 is 13 residues. V was shortened by 4 bases and J by 6 bases, with 12 bases between the two germline ends. CDR3 sequence reads: CASSLQSRAEAFF. The CDR3 coding sequence is TGTGCCAGCAGTTTGCAATCGAGGGCTGAAGCTTTCTTT.

The rearrangement links TRBV28 to TRBJ2-7; D might be TRBD2 (5 bases). The CDR3 has 15 amino acids. Germline CDR1 MDHEN, CDR2 SYDVKM. V lost 5 bases to trimming and J lost 6 bases, with 20 bases between them. CDR3 sequence (DNA): TGTGCCAGCAGTCCCGGTCCCGGACTCTATGTCGAGCAGTACTTC. Its protein is CASSPGPGLYVEQYF.

This clone appeared a single time. The chain uses TRBV14 and TRBJ1-2; 9 bases are shared with TRBD1. Per the germline V gene, CDR1 is SGHDN and CDR2 is FVKESK. The CDR3 is 14 residues long. V shed 4 bases and J 4 bases; nucleotides not matched to a gene: 4. The CDR3 loop is CASSRRDRAYGYTF. The CDR3 DNA reads TGTGCCAGCAGCCGTCGGGACAGGGCCTATGGCTACACCTTC.